This TCR beta chain was retrieved from a study of blood T cell repertoires in COVID-19. For the study at large: The United States, Italy and Spain were the sources of the acute and convalescent COVID-19 samples.

In the original workflow: The assay estimated nucleated cells by amplifying reference gene primers. The table came from immunoSEQ multiplex PCR; TCRdb's copy has only in-frame clones and leaves some out. D and trimming were read from the DNA, whereas the V and J calls and clone size are those reported in that table. The table records tens of thousands of clones, 70% to 90% of them present only once. Followed longitudinally, the Seattle patients had been enrolled during active infection. Trimming left V 0 bases short and J 5 bases short, with 4 bases between. Looked up from germline, CDR1 is LNHDA and CDR2 is SQIVND (reference sequence). The CDR3 spans 12 residues.

The sequence was obtained from a woman between 50 and 59 years old with COVID-19, enrolled during active disease. The J gene is TRBJ2-5, the V gene TRBV19, with D unclear. What was sequenced was peripheral blood. The CDR3 loop is CASSIDRETQYF. DNA for the CDR3: TGTGCCAGTAGTATAGATCGGGAGACCCAGTACTTC.